A single TCR beta chain is shown here with its context. The data belong to a study of shared clonotypes between healthy human individuals. Method: immunoSEQ multiplex PCR; TCRdb's copy keeps in-frame clones and lacks some. The profile shows millions of clones, roughly 94% of them singletons. Naive CD8 cells, CD45RO-negative and positively selected for CCR7, excluded terminally differentiated effector memory CD45RA+ cells. Germline CDR1 reads SGDLS; CDR2 reads YYNGEE. This CDR3 has 15 residues. With 0 bases removed from V and 1 base from J, the gap between germline ends came to 9 bases. The source of this sequence is a man younger than 35 in good health. Sequencing used naive CD8+ T cells sorted from blood. V is TRBV9 and J is TRBJ2-3; the D gene is possibly TRBD1 (6 bases). The CDR3 DNA follows: TGTGCCAGCAGCGTAGATTGGACAGGCACAGATACGCAGTATTTT. Its translation is CASSVDWTGTDTQYF.